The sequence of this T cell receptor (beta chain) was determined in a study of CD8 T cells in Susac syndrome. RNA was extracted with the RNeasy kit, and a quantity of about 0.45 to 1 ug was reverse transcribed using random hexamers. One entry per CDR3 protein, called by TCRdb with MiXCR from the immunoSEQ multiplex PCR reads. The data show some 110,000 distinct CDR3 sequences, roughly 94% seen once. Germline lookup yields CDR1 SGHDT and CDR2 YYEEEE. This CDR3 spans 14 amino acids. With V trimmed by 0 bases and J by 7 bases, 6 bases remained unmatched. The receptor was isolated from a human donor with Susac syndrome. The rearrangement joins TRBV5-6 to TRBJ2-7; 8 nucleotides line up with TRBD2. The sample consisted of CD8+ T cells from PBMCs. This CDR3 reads CASSLVAGGNEQYF. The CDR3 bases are TGTGCCAGCAGCTTGGTGGCGGGGGGAAATGAGCAGTACTTC.